This TCR beta chain was observed in a study of CD4 T cells in relation to SARS-CoV-2 and coronaviruses. Study overall: TCR beta CDR3s were sequenced after approximately 11-day antigen culture of PBMCs. Controls used an HIV-1 Nef peptide pool or no peptide.

In the case of this clone: Its antigen is unknown.

The unexposed donors gave CD4+ T cells in about 2011-2018, prior to COVID-19. After ten to eleven days of culture, CD4+ T cells were isolated. Unexposed-donor CD4+ T cells were probed with SARS-CoV-2 S/N and four cold-coronavirus spikes, cells permitting. Cultures received half-medium IL-2 refreshes on days 3 and 7. CDR1 is SGHAT and CDR2 is FQNNGV in the germline V gene. This CDR3 is 13 amino acids long. V lost 7 bases and J lost 7, with 15 bases in between. The protocol was immunoSEQ multiplex PCR, while the TCRdb copy is restricted to in-frame clones and leaves out a portion. The sample has approximately 19,000 clones, around 78% seen once; the top ten hold about 15%.

The sequence derives from a human donor in good health. J is TRBJ2-3 and V is TRBV11-2, with D perhaps matching TRBD1 or TRBD2 (5 bases each). The sequenced material came from CD4+ T cells from PBMCs, cultured in vitro. CDR3: CASTDGAMYTQYF. In nucleotides, the CDR3 is TGTGCCAGCACCGACGGGGCGATGTATACGCAGTATTTT.